This section outlines one T cell receptor beta chain sequence together with its context. Its specificity is unknown. The data were obtained in a study of regulatory T cells in long-lasting Graves disease. Points from the study as a whole: Newly diagnosed patients had higher TCR diversity than persistent Graves' patients did. It was possible that the small sample size reduced accuracy. No thyroid tissue was studied; the work used peripheral blood only.

Construction of TCR beta libraries relied on iRepertoire HTBI primers and on Arm-PCR targeting CDR3 regions. TCRdb re-called the multiplex PCR reads through MiXCR, storing one row per CDR3 protein. The table records 500,000 to 800,000 distinct CDR3 sequences, around 30% of them present only once. The germline V gene encodes CDR1 SNHLY and CDR2 FYNNEI. The V end lost 7 bases, the J end lost 0 bases, and 13 bases lay between the germline ends. This CDR3 is 15 amino acids long. Specified time point: persistent/refractory GD, antithyroid drugs over 5 years with positive TRAb. Construction of the TCR library relied on RNA isolated from PBMCs.

The V gene is TRBV2, the J gene TRBJ1-3; D remains unclear. The sequences come from peripheral blood mononuclear cells (PBMCs), collected when the disease was refractory, from a patient treated with antithyroid drugs. The source of this sequence is a female donor with Graves disease. The CDR3 nucleotides read TGTGCCAGCATGGTTGGGCCTAGCTCTGGAAACACCATATATTTT. Residues: CASMVGPSSGNTIYF.